This record concerns one TCR beta chain sequence. Its antigen has not been determined. No base quality values were provided; no much bigger clone lies one nucleotide off. V drops 3 bases and J drops 4 bases, leaving 10 bases in between. Taken from cysteine to phenylalanine, the CDR3 has 14 residues. Only the CDR3 part of the read is kept: 42 bases, read in frame from the first base. CDR1 and CDR2 were assigned from the germline V gene as MGHRA and YSYEKL. The donors were healthy, HIV-negative adults with no recently reported acute infections or vaccinations. Only Caucasian adults living in Nashville, Tennessee, USA were represented among the donors. In the unsorted samples, roughly 90 million PBMCs were counted, and genomic DNA was extracted using the QIAamp DNA Blood Mini kit. Blood was collected by leukapheresis, and PBMCs were isolated by Ficoll-Histopaque density gradient centrifugation and then cryopreserved in liquid nitrogen vapor phase.

The data were obtained in a study of shared clonotypes between healthy human individuals (dated by TCRdb to 2020 to 2021). Some background on the complete study: The cohort comprised two women and a few men aged 18 to 49 years. To estimate repertoire size and how much clonotypes are shared between individuals, the study performed deep sequencing of blood TCR repertoires from roughly five healthy adults. To increase sequencing depth and limit assay-specific biases, TCR repertoire library preparation and sequencing were carried out by different laboratories using diverse techniques. Each donor's leukapheresis produced roughly between about 0.9 and 9.5 billion PBMCs. Overall results and qualifications from the work: Because the study included only a small number of donors, the genetic and exposure-history diversity represented was limited. Pairwise subsampling indicated that sequencing depth was expected to affect the degree of clonotype sharing among donors. Sampling was restricted to blood, and TCR repertoires in tissue are likely to differ from TCR repertoires in blood.

Using the deep immunoSEQ assay, multiplex PCR amplified TCR CDR3 regions from genomic DNA. Genomic DNA extracted from each cell subset was distributed evenly over all wells of several immunoSEQ 96-well plates, and each plate served as one replicate. For unsorted PBMC, each replicate PCR was loaded with roughly 270 ng genomic DNA, equivalent to about 30,000 T cell genomes. Ten immunoSEQ deep assay plates were used to sequence unsorted PBMC genomic DNA. Purified libraries were quantified with a Qubit 3.0 fluorometer, sized on a Bioanalyzer 2100, and re-quantified with the KAPA Library Quantification kit. A separate single-read 150-cycle Illumina NextSeq 550 flow cell was used to sequence each immunoSEQ 96-well plate. On the study's bioinformatics: Because only junctional sequences without quality scores were contained in the immunoSEQ output, filtering matching that applied to full-length reads could not be performed. Sequences were annotated with PyIR, a Python wrapper for IgBLAST v1.9, using IMGT germline references to assign V/J genes and CDR3. Reads were removed for weak V/J assignments (E-value above 1e-6), missing CDR3, stop codons, out-of-frame junctions, or ambiguous translated residues. V3J clonotypes were defined by identical inferred V gene, J gene, and CDR3 amino acid sequence. Percentage overlap between repertoires was computed as shared unique clonotypes divided by the size of the smaller repertoire. Repertoire richness was assessed with RTK rarefaction, the Chao1 estimator, and Recon v2.1 estimates of unobserved clonotypes. The table was pulled from immuneACCESS by TCRdb, which kept in-frame rearrangements only. Such tables lose some clones; where checked, under half of the loss comes from unresolved V genes, and the rest has no known cause. That table gives V, J and clone size, and the DNA gave D and trimming. The sample table holds about 560,000 clones, of which roughly four fifths were seen once. About 11% of the sample comes from the top ten.

The specimen was PBMCs. This clonotype was obtained from a woman aged 40-49 years in good health. Some clones in this sample may be carry-over from other donors' samples. The chain uses TRBV4-1 and TRBJ1-5, and perhaps TRBD1 as D gene, on 6 matching bases. The DNA reads TGCGCCAGCAGCCAGATGACAGGTAATCAGCCCCAGCATTTT. This encodes CASSQMTGNQPQHF.